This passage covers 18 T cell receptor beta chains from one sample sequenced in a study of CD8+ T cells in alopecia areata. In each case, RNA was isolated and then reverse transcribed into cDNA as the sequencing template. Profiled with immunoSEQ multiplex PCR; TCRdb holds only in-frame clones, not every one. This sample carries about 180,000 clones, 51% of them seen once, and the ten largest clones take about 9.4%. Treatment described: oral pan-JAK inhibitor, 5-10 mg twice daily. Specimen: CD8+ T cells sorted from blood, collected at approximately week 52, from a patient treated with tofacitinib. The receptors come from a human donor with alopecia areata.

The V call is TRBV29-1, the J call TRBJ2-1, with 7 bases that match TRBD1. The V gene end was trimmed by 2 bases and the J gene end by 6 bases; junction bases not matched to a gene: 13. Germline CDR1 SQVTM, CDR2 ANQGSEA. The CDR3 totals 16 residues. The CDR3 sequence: CSVEMVGDRDPNEQFF. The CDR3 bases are TGCAGCGTTGAAATGGTTGGAGACAGGGATCCCAATGAGCAGTTCTTC.

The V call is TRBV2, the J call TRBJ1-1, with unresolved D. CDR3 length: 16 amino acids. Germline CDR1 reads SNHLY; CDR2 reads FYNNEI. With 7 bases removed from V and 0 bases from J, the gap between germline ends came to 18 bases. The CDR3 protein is CASIGLSGNLNTEAFF. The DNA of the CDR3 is TGTGCCAGCATTGGTCTATCGGGGAACTTGAACACTGAAGCTTTCTTT.

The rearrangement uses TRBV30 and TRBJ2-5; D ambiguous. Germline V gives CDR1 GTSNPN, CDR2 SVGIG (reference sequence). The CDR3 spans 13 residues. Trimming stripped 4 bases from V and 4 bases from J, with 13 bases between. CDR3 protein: CAWTFGVLETQYF. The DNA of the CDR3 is TGTGCCTGGACCTTCGGAGTCTTAGAGACCCAGTACTTC. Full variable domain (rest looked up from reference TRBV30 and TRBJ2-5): SQTIHQWPATLVQPVGSPLSLECTVEGTSNPNLYWYRQAAGRGLQLLFYSVGIGQISSEVPQNLSASRPQDRQFILSSKKLLLSDSGFYLCAWTFGVLETQYFGPGTRLLVL.

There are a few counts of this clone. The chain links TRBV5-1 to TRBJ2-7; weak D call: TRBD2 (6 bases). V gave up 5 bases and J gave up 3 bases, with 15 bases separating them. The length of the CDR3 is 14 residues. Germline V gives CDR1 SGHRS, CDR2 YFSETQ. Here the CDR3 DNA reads TGCGCCAGCAGAGTGAAGGCCGGGAGCTACGAGCAGTACTTC. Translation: CASRVKAGSYEQYF.

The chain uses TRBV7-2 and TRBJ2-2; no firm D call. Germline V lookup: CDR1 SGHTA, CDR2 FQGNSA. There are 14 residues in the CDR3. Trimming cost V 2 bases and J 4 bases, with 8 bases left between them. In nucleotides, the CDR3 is TGTGCCAGCAGCTTATTGGCAGTCACCGGGGAGCTGTTTTTT. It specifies CASSLLAVTGELFF.

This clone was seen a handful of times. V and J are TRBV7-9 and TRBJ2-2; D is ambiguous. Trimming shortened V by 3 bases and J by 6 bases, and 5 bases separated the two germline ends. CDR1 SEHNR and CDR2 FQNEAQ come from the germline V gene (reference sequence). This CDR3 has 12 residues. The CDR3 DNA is TGTGCCAGCAGCTTGCGATCCGGGGAGCTGTTTTTT. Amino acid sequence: CASSLRSGELFF.

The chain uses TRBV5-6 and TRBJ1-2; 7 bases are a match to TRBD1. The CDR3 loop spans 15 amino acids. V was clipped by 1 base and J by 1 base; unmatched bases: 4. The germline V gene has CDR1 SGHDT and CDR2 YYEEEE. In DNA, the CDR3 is TGTGCCAGCAGCTTGACGGGACAGATTAACTATGGCTACACCTTC. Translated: CASSLTGQINYGYTF.

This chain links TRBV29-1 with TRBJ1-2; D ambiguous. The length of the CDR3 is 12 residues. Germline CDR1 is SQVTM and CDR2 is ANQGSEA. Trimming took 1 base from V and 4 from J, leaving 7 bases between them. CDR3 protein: CSVEGTAYGYTF. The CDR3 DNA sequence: TGCAGCGTTGAAGGGACGGCCTATGGCTACACCTTC. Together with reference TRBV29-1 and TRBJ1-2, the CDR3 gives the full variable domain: SAVISQKPSRDICQRGTSLTIQCQVDSQVTMMFWYRQQPGQSLTLIATANQGSEATYESGFVIDKFPISRPNLTFSTLTVSNMSPEDSSIYLCSVEGTAYGYTFGSGTRLTVV.

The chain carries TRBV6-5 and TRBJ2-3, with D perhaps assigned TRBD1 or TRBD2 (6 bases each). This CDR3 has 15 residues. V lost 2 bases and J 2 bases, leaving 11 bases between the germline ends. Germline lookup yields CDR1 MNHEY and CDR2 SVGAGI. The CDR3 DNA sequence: TGTGCCAGCAGTTACGGCCGGGGGCACACAGATACGCAGTATTTT. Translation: CASSYGRGHTDTQYF.

CDR3 residues: CASSELTGNTGELFF. CDR3 bases: TGTGCCAGCAGCGAACTAACAGGGAACACCGGGGAGCTGTTTTTT. The chain has TRBV2 and TRBJ2-2, with TRBD1 as a possible D gene (5 bases). Germline V CDR1 and CDR2: SNHLY, FYNNEI. Deletions cut 6 bases from V and 1 base from J, with 12 bases between. This CDR3 region has 15 residues. Based on the CDR3 plus reference TRBV2 and TRBJ2-2, the full variable domain is EPEVTQTPSHQVTQMGQEVILRCVPISNHLYFYWYRQILGQKVEFLVSFYNNEISEKSEIFDDQFSVERPDGSNFTLKIRSTKLEDSAMYFCASSELTGNTGELFFGEGSRLTVL.

CDR3 protein: CASSFTGYETQYF. CDR3 sequence (DNA): TGTGCCAGCAGTTTTACAGGGTACGAGACCCAGTACTTC. This sequence joins TRBV27 and TRBJ2-5, with a tentative D call TRBD1 (6 bases). Germline-derived CDR1 and CDR2 are MNHEY and SMNVEV (reference sequence). This CDR3 is built from 13 residues. Trimming took off 3 bases at V and 5 bases at J, with 10 bases between the two ends.

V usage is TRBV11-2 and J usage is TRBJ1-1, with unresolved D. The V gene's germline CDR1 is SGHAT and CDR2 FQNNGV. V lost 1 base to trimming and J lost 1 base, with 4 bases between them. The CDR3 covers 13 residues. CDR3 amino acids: CASSLVGNTEAFF. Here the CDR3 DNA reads TGTGCCAGCAGCTTAGTAGGGAACACTGAAGCTTTCTTT. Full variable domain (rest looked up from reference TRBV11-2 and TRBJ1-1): EAGVAQSPRYKIIEKRQSVAFWCNPISGHATLYWYQQILGQGPKLLIQFQNNGVVDDSQLPKDRFSAERLKGVDSTLKIQPAKLEDSAVYLCASSLVGNTEAFFGQGTRLTVV.

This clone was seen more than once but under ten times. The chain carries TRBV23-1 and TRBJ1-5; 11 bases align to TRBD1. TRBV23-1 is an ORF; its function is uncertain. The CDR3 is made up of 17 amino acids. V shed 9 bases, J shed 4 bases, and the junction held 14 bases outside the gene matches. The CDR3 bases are TGCGCCAGGGGATCTACGGGGACAGGGGGTTGGAATCAGCCCCAGCATTTT. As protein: CARGSTGTGGWNQPQHF.

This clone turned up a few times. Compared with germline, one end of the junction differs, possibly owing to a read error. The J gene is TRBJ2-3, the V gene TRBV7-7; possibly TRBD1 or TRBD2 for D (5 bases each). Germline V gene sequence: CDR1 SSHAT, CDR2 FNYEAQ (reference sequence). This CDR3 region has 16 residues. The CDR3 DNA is TGTGCTAGCAGCCCCGGCCTGGGGCGGGGCACAGATACGCAGTATTTT. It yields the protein CASSPGLGRGTDTQYF.

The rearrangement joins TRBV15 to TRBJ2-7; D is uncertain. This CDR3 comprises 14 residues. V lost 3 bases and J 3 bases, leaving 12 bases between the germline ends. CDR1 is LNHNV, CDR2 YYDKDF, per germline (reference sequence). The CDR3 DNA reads TGTGCCACCAGCAGTCGGAGAGCTGGCTACGAGCAGTACTTC. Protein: CATSSRRAGYEQYF.

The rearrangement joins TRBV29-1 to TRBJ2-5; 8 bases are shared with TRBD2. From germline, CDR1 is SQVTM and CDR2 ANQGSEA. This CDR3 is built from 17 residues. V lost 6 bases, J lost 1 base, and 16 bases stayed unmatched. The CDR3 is CSVAGGAFLGGQETQYF. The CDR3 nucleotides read TGCAGCGTGGCCGGGGGGGCCTTCTTGGGTGGCCAAGAGACCCAGTACTTC.

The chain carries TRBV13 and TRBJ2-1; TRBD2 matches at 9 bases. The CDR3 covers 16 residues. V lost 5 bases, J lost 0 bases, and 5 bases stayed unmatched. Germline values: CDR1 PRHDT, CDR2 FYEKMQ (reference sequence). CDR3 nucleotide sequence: TGTGCCAGCAGCCAGCCTAGCGGGGCCTCCTACAATGAGCAGTTCTTC. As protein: CASSQPSGASYNEQFF. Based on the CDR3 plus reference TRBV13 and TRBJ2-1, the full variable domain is AAGVIQSPRHLIKEKRETATLKCYPIPRHDTVYWYQQGPGQDPQFLISFYEKMQSDKGSIPDRFSAQQFSDYHSELNMSSLELGDSALYFCASSQPSGASYNEQFFGPGTRLTVL.

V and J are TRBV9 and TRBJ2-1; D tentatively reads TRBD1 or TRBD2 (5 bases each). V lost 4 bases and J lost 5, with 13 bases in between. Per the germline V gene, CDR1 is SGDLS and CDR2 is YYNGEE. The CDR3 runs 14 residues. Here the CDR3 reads CASSQGVQDNEQFF. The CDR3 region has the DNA TGTGCCAGCAGCCAGGGAGTTCAGGACAATGAGCAGTTCTTC.